This T cell receptor beta chain was identified in a study of cytomegalovirus exposure and HLA in healthy donors (dated 2017 in TCRdb). About the study as a whole: An earlier analysis of 587 of the donors reported 276 Gb of sequence data and 117 million unique TCR beta sequences obtained from roughly 170 million T cells. Roughly 300 gigabases of sequencing data and tens of millions of unique TCR sequences made up an early release that covered approximately 650 HLA-typed donors. Among the roughly 390 genotyped donors, around 81% belonged to the genetic ancestry cluster associated with self-reported Caucasian donors. The study was designed to test whether signatures of past pathogen exposure could be identified by cataloging public T cell receptors. The T cell repertoires of around 730 subjects were profiled by immunosequencing and related to cytomegalovirus serostatus. Along with the 666-subject first cohort, a separate validation cohort of some 130 different subjects was used. High-throughput TCR immunosequencing, statistical association of individual TCRs with disease status, and machine learning were combined to predict cytomegalovirus infection status. A later analysis re-examined previously published TCR beta repertoires from just over 650 donors and added high-resolution HLA genotyping to investigate patterns of TCR occurrence. The later analysis used no new phenotypic data to find candidate immune exposures, relying instead on TCR beta sequences and their occurrence across donors. An earlier analysis of some 500 of the donors used high-throughput TCR beta sequencing to judge whether each TCR beta V gene segment behaved as functional or pseudogenic. Alongside the repertoire data, information on donor age, sex, ethnicity and CMV serostatus was compiled. A later genetic analysis took genome-wide SNP genotypes for 398 of the 666 donors and used that subset as a discovery cohort. Every repertoire in the discovery cohort had been generated on one and the same sequencing platform. HLA typing included class I and class II loci at four-digit resolution. The number of donors typed differed by locus, with about 629-640 for A, B, C, DRB1 and DQB1, around 520 for DQA1, under 610 for DPA1, and under 490 for DPB1. Because of strong linkage in the cohort, a few DR-DQ haplotypes were treated as single units for association and clustering. On average, roughly 250,000 unique TCR beta nucleotide sequences were sequenced per donor among 398 genotyped donors of the cohort, with around 19% of those sequences being non-productive.

The study at large found these results: According to the authors, the approach could potentially be generalized to other disease states and immunological phenotypes. CMV serostatus was the only immune exposure information available for the cohort. A later genetic analysis associated a missense DCLRE1C variant with V-gene and J-gene trimming of TCR beta chains, and an independent cohort replicated the association. In both the original and validation cohorts, the classifier was reported to diagnose cytomegalovirus status with high specificity and sensitivity. Compared with the roughly 710-donor mean, donors in an Asian-associated ancestry cluster had fewer N-insertions in productive TCRs, according to a later genetic analysis. A few of the identified cytomegalovirus-associated TCR beta chains were confirmed in vitro to be specific for cytomegalovirus antigens. Because counts were too low, about 18 rarely observed V segments, including chromosome 9 orphons, were excluded from the earlier analysis of 500 to 700 of the donors. The study listed 164 TCR beta chains as associated with cytomegalovirus. A further reported finding was that TCR beta sequences accurately predicted the HLA-A and HLA-B alleles for most subjects in the first cohort. Only TCR beta chains were sequenced in this cohort, and the absence of alpha or paired-chain data limited detectable features. In an earlier analysis of around 500 of the donors, most TCR beta V segments appeared in productive rearrangements about 87% or about 30% of the time, broadly matching IMGT annotations. When HLA alleles, especially DR and DQ, strongly co-occurred, TCR associations were difficult to assign to individual alleles. Compared with equally common non-associated chains, HLA-associated TCR beta chains in a later analysis were more clonally expanded and had lower generation probabilities. In a later analysis, most CMV-associated TCR beta chains were found to appear HLA-restricted, with HLA associations seemingly driven largely by CMV exposure. Linkage disequilibrium might explain the correlated functional status among segregating V segments, but an unknown experimental factor could not be ruled out. According to a later analysis, parvovirus B19, influenza, CMV and Epstein-Barr virus appeared linked to several top co-occurrence clusters. A cluster of highly shared sequence variants was judged likely to represent a technical artifact of the sequencing pipeline. While some public TCRs were present in many individuals, most TCR sequences turned up only very rarely across donors. Because the 87-base-pair reads could not distinguish some IMGT-functional V segments, including TRBV6-2 and TRBV6-3, those segments were excluded. A later analysis associated about 16,000 TCR beta sequences with specific HLA alleles at a false discovery rate of 0.05. A later analysis found that TCR association rates varied across HLA loci, with DRB1 alleles showing the most associated TCRs and HLA-C alleles the fewest. Sequencing depth was assumed to be roughly uniform across donors in the presence/absence analyses, though that assumption may not hold. Because HLA typing was missing for some donors at each locus, association tests included only the typed subset.

The cohort was made up of approximately 670 healthy bone marrow donors. Cohort members were all nominally healthy when sampled, although unrecorded immune exposures were likely present. The donor was CMV seronegative and belonged to the group of over 300 seronegative cohort members. A peripheral blood sample was collected from each donor, and TCR beta sequencing was performed on peripheral blood mononuclear cells. Genomic DNA extraction from the blood cell samples was performed with the Qiagen DNeasy Blood Extraction Kit. According to the germline V gene, CDR1 reads MNHNS and CDR2 reads SASEGT. V is cut by 2 bases and J by 5 bases, and the space between the germline ends is 24 bases. From its cysteine to its phenylalanine, the CDR3 spans 18 amino acids. The retained sequence is limited to the CDR3, 54 bases, with the frame set at the first base. Preparation of the library involved the immunoSEQ multiplex PCR assay. For the multiplex PCR, a mixture combining 60 forward primers for TCR Vbeta segments and 13 reverse primers for TCR Jbeta segments was used. The CDR3 region of rearranged TCR beta genes was amplified from genomic DNA by a multiplex PCR assay. The Illumina HiSeq System was used to sequence the amplified TCR beta libraries as 87-base-pair reads. On the authors' methods: In a later analysis, roughly 80 million unique TCR beta chains were counted across the roughly 610 repertoires, and roughly 10 million of these chains were shared by at least two donors. A nearest-neighbor algorithm error-corrected the raw reads and collapsed the reads into unique sequences, merging closely related sequences to remove PCR and sequencing errors. Alignment of CDR3 sequences to IMGT reference sequences was used to assign V, D and J gene segments. For a sequence to be retained, a match of at least six nucleotides was required to both a V gene segment and a J gene segment. A rearrangement counted as productive if the CDR3 had no stop codons and remained in frame with V and J, and every other rearrangement counted as non-productive. CDR3 was defined by IMGT convention, running from the second conserved V-encoded cysteine to the conserved J-encoded phenylalanine. The earlier analysis of about 560 of the donors excluded any sequence lacking an unambiguous match to a single V gene segment. An earlier analysis of about 600 of the donors called V segments functional above 56.7% productive rearrangements and segregating when the between-donor standard deviation exceeded 5%. To diagnose cytomegalovirus status from the catalog of TCR beta chain sequences, a statistical classification framework was built. A later analysis assigned V and J genes by comparing TCR nucleotide sequences with IMGT/GENE-DB human TR gene sequences. A later analysis assigned CDR3 sequences and most-parsimonious VDJ recombination scenarios with the TCRdist pipeline. In a later analysis, each TCR beta chain was defined by its CDR3 amino acid sequence together with its V-gene family, and reads lacking a unique V-gene family were excluded. To address suspected cross-contamination and a sequencing artifact, a later analysis removed roughly 580 highly shared, low-generation-probability nucleotide sequences. For each public chain, a later analysis derived a clonal expansion index from normalized ranks of inferred template counts within each repertoire. A later analysis computed generation probabilities with a VDJ recombination model fitted to out-of-frame rearrangements, and checked the results against IGoR. In a later analysis, hypergeometric tests were used to score TCR-TCR, TCR-HLA and TCR-CMV co-occurrence, with a repertoire-size bias correction applied to TCR pairs. In a later analysis, false discovery rates were estimated by permuting HLA or CMV assignments 20 times. A later analysis grouped co-occurring TCRs with DBSCAN, adding TCRdist sequence similarity when clustering within HLA-allele-positive subsets. Co-occurrence clustering excluded repertoires with fewer than 30,000 or more than 120,000 public chains, plus five with anomalous nucleotide sharing. Imported from immuneACCESS, the table was reduced by TCRdb to in-frame sequences with V and J called. These copies leave out some clones; in studies compared against another copy, an unresolved V gene accounts for under half, and the cause of the remainder is not known. The D gene and trimming were derived from the DNA, and the V and J assignments and clone size from that table. The sample table shows over 200,000 clones, and more than 75% are seen once. The ten largest clonotypes hold 3.5% to 4% of the sample.

Turning to this clone: Its antigen is unknown. No per-base quality is available; no much larger clone lies one base away.

This sequence uses TRBV6-1 and TRBJ2-5; TRBD2 is a weak D gene call, 7 bases matching. The receptor was derived from a male donor in good health and CMV-seronegative. Sequencing was performed on PBMCs. The CDR3 protein sequence reads: CASSESPLRGGAGETQYF. The nucleotides read TGTGCCAGCAGTGAATCCCCCCTAAGGGGGGGGGCGGGGGAGACCCAGTACTTC.